This entry concerns a single T cell receptor beta chain. Its target is unknown. This entry is derived from a study of T cell responses to AZD1222 COVID-19 vaccine. The CDR3 sequence is 16 residues long. Germline V gives CDR1 SEHNR, CDR2 FQNEAQ (reference sequence). Trimming removed 2 bases from V and 5 bases from J, with 19 bases in between. The table came from immunoSEQ multiplex PCR; TCRdb's copy has only in-frame clones and leaves some out. This sample yields approximately 84,000 clones, of which 80% to 90% are seen a single time; about 10% belongs to the top ten. General study results and limits: It should be noted that donors were predominantly white British and more often female, and clonal diversity was possibly underestimated.

The genes are TRBV7-9 and TRBJ2-7, with D perhaps given as TRBD1 or TRBD2 (6 bases each). The sequence was collected from an adult who received the AZD1222 COVID-19 vaccine. Sequenced material: peripheral blood, taken 28 days after the second AZD1222 dose. CDR3 in amino acids: CASSLLPQGRGHEQYF. The CDR3 region has the DNA TGTGCCAGCAGCTTATTACCCCAGGGTCGGGGGCACGAGCAGTACTTC.